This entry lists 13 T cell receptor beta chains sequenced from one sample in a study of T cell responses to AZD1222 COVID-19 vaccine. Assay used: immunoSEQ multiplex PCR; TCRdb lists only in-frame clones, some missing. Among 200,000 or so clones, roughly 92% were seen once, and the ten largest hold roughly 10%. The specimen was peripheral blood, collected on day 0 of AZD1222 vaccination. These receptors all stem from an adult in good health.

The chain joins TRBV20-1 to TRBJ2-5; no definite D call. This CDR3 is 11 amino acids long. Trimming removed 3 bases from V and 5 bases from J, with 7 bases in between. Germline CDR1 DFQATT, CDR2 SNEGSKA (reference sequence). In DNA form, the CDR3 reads TGCAGTGCTAGGAATTGGGAGACCCAGTACTTC. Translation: CSARNWETQYF.

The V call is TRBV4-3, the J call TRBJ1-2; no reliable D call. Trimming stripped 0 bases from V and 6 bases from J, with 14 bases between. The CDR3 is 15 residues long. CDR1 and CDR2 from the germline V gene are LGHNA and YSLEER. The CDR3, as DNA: TGCGCCAGCAGCCAAGATAATTTTCAGGCGAATGGCTACACCTTC. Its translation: CASSQDNFQANGYTF.

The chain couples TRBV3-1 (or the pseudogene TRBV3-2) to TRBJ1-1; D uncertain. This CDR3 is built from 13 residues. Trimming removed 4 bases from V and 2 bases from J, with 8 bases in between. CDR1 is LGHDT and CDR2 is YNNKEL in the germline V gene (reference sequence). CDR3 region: CASSPSGNTEAFF. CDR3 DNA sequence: TGTGCCAGCAGCCCATCCGGAAACACTGAAGCTTTCTTT.

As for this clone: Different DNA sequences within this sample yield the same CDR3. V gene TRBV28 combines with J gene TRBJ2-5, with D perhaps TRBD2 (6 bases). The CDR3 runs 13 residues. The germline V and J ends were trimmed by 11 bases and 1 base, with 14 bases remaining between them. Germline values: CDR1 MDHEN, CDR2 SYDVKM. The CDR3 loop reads CASSPGLQETQYF. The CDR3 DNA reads TGTGCCTCTTCGCCGGGACTCCAAGAGACCCAGTACTTC.

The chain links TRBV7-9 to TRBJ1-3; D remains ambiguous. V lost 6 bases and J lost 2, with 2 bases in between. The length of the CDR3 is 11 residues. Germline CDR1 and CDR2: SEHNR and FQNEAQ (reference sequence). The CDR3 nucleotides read TGTGCCAGCAGTCCTGGAAACACCATATATTTT. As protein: CASSPGNTIYF. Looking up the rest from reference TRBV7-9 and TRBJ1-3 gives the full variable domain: DTGVSQNPRHKITKRGQNVTFRCDPISEHNRLYWYRQTLGQGPEFLTYFQNEAQLEKSRLLSDRFSAERPKGSFSTLEIQRTEQGDSAMYLCASSPGNTIYFGEGSWLTVV.

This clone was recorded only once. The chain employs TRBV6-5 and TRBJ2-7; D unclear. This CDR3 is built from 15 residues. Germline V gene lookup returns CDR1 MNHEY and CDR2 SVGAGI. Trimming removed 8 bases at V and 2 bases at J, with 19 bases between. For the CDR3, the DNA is TGTGCCAGCTCAGAGTTCCCACGAAGCGCCTACGAGCAGTACGTC. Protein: CASSEFPRSAYEQYV.

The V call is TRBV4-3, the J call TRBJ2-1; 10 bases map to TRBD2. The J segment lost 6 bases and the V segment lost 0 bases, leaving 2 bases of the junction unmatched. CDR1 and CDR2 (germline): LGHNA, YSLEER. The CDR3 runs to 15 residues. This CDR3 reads CASSQEGTSVNEQFF. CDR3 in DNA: TGCGCCAGCAGCCAAGAGGGGACTAGCGTCAATGAGCAGTTCTTC.

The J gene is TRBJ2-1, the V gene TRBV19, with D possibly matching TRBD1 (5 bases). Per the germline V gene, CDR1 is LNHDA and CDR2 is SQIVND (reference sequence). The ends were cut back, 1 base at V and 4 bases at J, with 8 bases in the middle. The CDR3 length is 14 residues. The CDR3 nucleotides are TGTGCCAGTAGTATAGGTAGGGGATACAATGAGCAGTTCTTC. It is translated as CASSIGRGYNEQFF.

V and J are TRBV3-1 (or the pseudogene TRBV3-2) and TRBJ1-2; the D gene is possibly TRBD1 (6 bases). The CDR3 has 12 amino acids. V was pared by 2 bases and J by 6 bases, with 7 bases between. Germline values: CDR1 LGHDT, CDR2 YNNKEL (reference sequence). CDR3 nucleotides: TGTGCCAGCAGCCAAAGGGGGGATGGCTACACCTTC. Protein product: CASSQRGDGYTF.

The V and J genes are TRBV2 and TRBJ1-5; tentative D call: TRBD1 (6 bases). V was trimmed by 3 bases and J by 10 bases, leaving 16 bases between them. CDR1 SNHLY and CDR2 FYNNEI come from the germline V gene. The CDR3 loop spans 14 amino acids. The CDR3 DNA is TGTGCCAGCAGTGACCCCAACAGGGCCCGTCCCCAGCATTTT. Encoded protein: CASSDPNRARPQHF.

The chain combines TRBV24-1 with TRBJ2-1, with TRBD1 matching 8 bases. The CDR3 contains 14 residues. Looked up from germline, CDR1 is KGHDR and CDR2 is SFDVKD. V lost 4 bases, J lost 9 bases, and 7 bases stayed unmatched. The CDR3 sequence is CATSEQSTGGEQFF. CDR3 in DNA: TGTGCCACCAGTGAACAAAGTACAGGGGGTGAGCAGTTCTTC.

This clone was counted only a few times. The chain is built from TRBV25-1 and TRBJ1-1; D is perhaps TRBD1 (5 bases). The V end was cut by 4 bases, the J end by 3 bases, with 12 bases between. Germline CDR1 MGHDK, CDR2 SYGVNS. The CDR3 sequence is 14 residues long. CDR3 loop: CASSGITGDTEAFF. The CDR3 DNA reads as TGTGCCAGCAGTGGTATTACAGGTGACACTGAAGCTTTCTTT.

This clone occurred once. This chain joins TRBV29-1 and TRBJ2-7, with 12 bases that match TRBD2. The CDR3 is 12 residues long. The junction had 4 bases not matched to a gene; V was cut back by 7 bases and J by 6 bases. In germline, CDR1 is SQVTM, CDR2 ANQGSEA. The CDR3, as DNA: TGCAGCGCTAGCGGGAGGGCTGGCGAGCAGTACTTC. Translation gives CSASGRAGEQYF.